One and the same sample provided the 28 T cell receptor beta chains below, sequenced in a study of graft-versus-host responses after intestinal transplantation. No antigen has been identified for these receptors. TCRdb's table, derived via immunoSEQ multiplex PCR, lists solely in-frame clones and lacks some. The profile shows tens of thousands of clones, about 87% of them singletons. Sequences were derived from unstimulated CD4+ T cells sorted from spleen or lymph node cells, sampled before transplant. All receptors come from a human donor who was the organ donor for an intestinal transplant.

V gene TRBV5-1 combines with J gene TRBJ1-1, with 9 bases matching TRBD1. CDR1 is SGHRS, CDR2 YFSETQ, per germline. V was clipped by 3 bases and J by 4 bases; unmatched bases: 10. The CDR3 consists of 16 residues. DNA for the CDR3: TGCGCCAGCAGCTACCCATCGGGGACAGGGTCCACTGAAGCTTTCTTT. This gives the protein CASSYPSGTGSTEAFF.

Here the CDR3 DNA reads TGTGCCAGCAGTGACACCGACAGGAACCCGGGGAAACTGTTTTTT. Translation: CASSDTDRNPGKLFF. The rearrangement links TRBV6-4 to TRBJ1-4, with D tentatively TRBD1 (6 bases). CDR1 MRHNA and CDR2 SNTAGT come from the germline V gene. This CDR3 comprises 15 residues. V was pared by 2 bases and J by 11 bases, with 18 bases between.

V is TRBV10-3 and J is TRBJ2-7; D possibly corresponds to TRBD2 (5 bases). V was pared by 3 bases and J by 4 bases, with 16 bases between. The CDR3 loop spans 15 amino acids. Germline V gene lookup returns CDR1 ENHRY and CDR2 SYGVKD. The CDR3, as DNA: TGTGCCATCAGTGACTCGCCTAGCAGAGTTTACGAGCAGTACGTC. Translation gives CAISDSPSRVYEQYV.

The V call is TRBV7-9, the J call TRBJ1-3; D is uncertain. The CDR3 sequence is 15 residues long. V lost 1 base, J lost 7 bases, and 14 bases lay in between. The germline CDR1 and CDR2 sequences are SEHNR and FQNEAQ (reference sequence). The CDR3 nucleotides read TGTGCCAGCAGCTTAGTGACCCTCCGGAGGAACACCATATATTTT. Protein: CASSLVTLRRNTIYF.

The V gene is TRBV10-2, the J gene TRBJ1-5, with D hard to call. Trimming cost V 4 bases and J 1 base, with 11 bases left between them. CDR1 is WSHSY, CDR2 SAAADI, per germline. The CDR3 is 15 residues long. The CDR3 DNA sequence: TGCGCCAGCAGTGTGGCGAGGATGAGCAATCAGCCCCAGCATTTT. Residues: CASSVARMSNQPQHF.

J is TRBJ1-6 and V is TRBV2; TRBD1 is a possible D gene (5 bases). Germline assignment: CDR1 SNHLY and CDR2 FYNNEI. Trimming shortened V by 3 bases and J by 9 bases, and 15 bases separated the two germline ends. The CDR3 spans 15 residues. The CDR3 DNA follows: TGTGCCAGCAGTGAGAGCCGGGGGGTACGTTCACCCCTCCACTTT. Amino acid sequence: CASSESRGVRSPLHF.

CDR3 sequence: CASSPTGEAFF. CDR3 sequence (DNA): TGTGCCAGCAGTCCGACAGGTGAAGCTTTCTTT. V usage is TRBV11-2 and J usage is TRBJ1-1, with D perhaps TRBD1 (6 bases). Per the germline V gene, CDR1 is SGHAT and CDR2 is FQNNGV. CDR3 length: 11 residues. V shed 6 bases and J shed 7 bases, with 9 bases lying between them.

The genes are TRBV19 and TRBJ2-3; TRBD1 agrees at 7 bases. The trim removed 9 bases at V and 6 bases at J, leaving 9 bases unmatched. This CDR3 spans 13 amino acids. CDR1 and CDR2 from the germline V gene are LNHDA and SQIVND (reference sequence). DNA of the CDR3: TGTGCCAGCAGCGACAGGGTTTTGGATACGCAGTATTTT. Residues: CASSDRVLDTQYF.

This sequence joins TRBV19 and TRBJ2-1; 12 nucleotides match TRBD2. Germline-derived CDR1 and CDR2 are LNHDA and SQIVND (reference sequence). With V trimmed by 5 bases and J by 8 bases, 7 bases remained unmatched. The CDR3 is 15 amino acids. CDR3 DNA: TGTGCCAGTAGTTCCGCTAGCGGGGGGGCCCATGAGCAGTTCTTC. Amino acids: CASSSASGGAHEQFF.

V is TRBV4-2 and J is TRBJ1-3; 11 bases match TRBD1. V was clipped by 0 bases and J by 0 bases; unmatched bases: 1. CDR3 length: 17 amino acids. Germline CDR1 is LGHNA and CDR2 is YNFKEQ. CDR3 region: CASSQEGTGGSGNTIYF. The CDR3 DNA is TGTGCCAGCAGCCAAGAGGGGACAGGGGGCTCTGGAAACACCATATATTTT.

This sequence joins TRBV19 and TRBJ2-1, with 10 nucleotides matching TRBD1. The CDR3 covers 15 residues. V shed 4 bases, J shed 8 bases, and the junction held 8 bases outside the gene matches. Germline CDR1 and CDR2: LNHDA and SQIVND (reference sequence). The CDR3 protein is CASSTGTGAGDEQFF. CDR3 sequence (DNA): TGTGCCAGTAGTACCGGGACAGGGGCGGGGGATGAGCAGTTCTTC.

This chain joins TRBV6-1 and TRBJ2-7, with a possible D match to TRBD2 (6 bases). There are 13 residues in the CDR3. Germline assignment: CDR1 MNHNS and CDR2 SASEGT. Trimming stripped 5 bases from V and 2 bases from J, with 10 bases between. The CDR3 is CASSLREAYEQYV. The CDR3, as DNA: TGTGCCAGCAGTCTAAGGGAGGCCTACGAGCAGTACGTC.

The chain recombines TRBV19 with TRBJ2-6; D may be TRBD1 (6 bases). V dropped 11 bases and J dropped 0 bases, with 14 bases sitting between them. The CDR3 length is 15 residues. Germline values: CDR1 LNHDA, CDR2 SQIVND (reference sequence). The CDR3 sequence: CASGQGTSGANVLTF. In nucleotides, the CDR3 is TGTGCCTCGGGGCAGGGGACCTCTGGGGCCAACGTCCTGACTTTC.

J is TRBJ1-4 and V is TRBV28; possibly TRBD1 for D (6 bases). The CDR3 runs 12 residues. Trimming took off 6 bases at V and 8 bases at J, with 10 bases between the two ends. In germline, CDR1 is MDHEN, CDR2 SYDVKM. CDR3: CASRVGQEKLFF. The CDR3 DNA reads as TGTGCCAGCAGGGTGGGACAAGAAAAACTGTTTTTT.

This chain links TRBV6-4 with TRBJ2-1; 9 bases fit TRBD2. The junction had 6 bases not matched to a gene; V was cut back by 4 bases and J by 2 bases. CDR1 and CDR2 (germline): MRHNA, SNTAGT. This CDR3 spans 16 amino acids. The CDR3 bases are TGTGCCAGCAGTGCCCTTAGCGGGGGAACCTACAATGAGCAGTTCTTC. It translates to CASSALSGGTYNEQFF.

This clone has a handful of counts. The chain links TRBV6-1 to TRBJ1-6; 8 bases agree with TRBD1. This CDR3 is 14 amino acids long. Germline CDR1 reads MNHNS; CDR2 reads SASEGT. V gave up 5 bases and J gave up 7 bases; unmatched junction bases: 4. CDR3 sequence (DNA): TGTGCCAGCAGTTTGGGACAGGCCAATTCACCCCTCCACTTT. Translated: CASSLGQANSPLHF.

CDR3 coding DNA: TGTGCCAGCAGTTACTTCCAGGGAATCTATGGCTACACCTTC. Protein product: CASSYFQGIYGYTF. V usage is TRBV6-5 and J usage is TRBJ1-2, with D possibly matching TRBD1 (5 bases). V gave up 1 base and J gave up 4 bases, with 10 bases separating them. The V gene's germline CDR1 is MNHEY and CDR2 SVGAGI. The CDR3 covers 14 residues.

V usage is TRBV30 and J usage is TRBJ2-1, with 16 nucleotides matching TRBD2. This CDR3 has 19 amino acids. V shed 5 bases and J 4 bases; nucleotides not matched to a gene: 14. CDR1 is GTSNPN, CDR2 SVGIG, per germline (reference sequence). In nucleotides, the CDR3 is TGTGCCTGGGTTGTCACCGGGACTAGCGGGGGGGCTTCGTACAATGAGCAGTTCTTC. It specifies CAWVVTGTSGGASYNEQFF.

The chain is built from TRBV19 and TRBJ1-2, with D possibly matching TRBD1 (5 bases). The germline V gene has CDR1 LNHDA and CDR2 SQIVND (reference sequence). The CDR3 sequence is 17 residues long. V lost 5 bases and J 8 bases, leaving 27 bases between the germline ends. Here the CDR3 DNA reads TGTGCCAGTAGTCCACTCGGCGCGGTTGGGGGGGGATCCGGCTACACCTTC. Protein product: CASSPLGAVGGGSGYTF. The whole variable domain, remainder taken from reference TRBV19 and TRBJ1-2, is DGGITQSPKYLFRKEGQNVTLSCEQNLNHDAMYWYRQDPGQGLRLIYYSQIVNDFQKGDIAEGYSVSREKKESFPLTVTSAQKNPTAFYLCASSPLGAVGGGSGYTFGSGTRLTVV.

This chain connects TRBV4-1 to TRBJ2-1, with unresolved D. The germline V gene encodes CDR1 MGHRA and CDR2 YSYEKL. Trimming shortened V by 1 base and J by 4 bases, and 8 bases separated the two germline ends. There are 14 residues in the CDR3. DNA of the CDR3: TGCGCCAGCAGCCAAGGGGCTTCTTACAATGAGCAGTTCTTC. It encodes CASSQGASYNEQFF.

V gene TRBV28 combines with J gene TRBJ2-5; the D gene is possibly TRBD2 (6 bases). CDR3 length: 14 amino acids. The V end lost 1 base, the J end lost 1 base, and 7 bases lay between the germline ends. The germline V gene encodes CDR1 MDHEN and CDR2 SYDVKM. CDR3 sequence (DNA): TGTGCCAGCAGTTTATCTAGCGCCCAAGAGACCCAGTACTTC. This gives the protein CASSLSSAQETQYF.

Only a few counts were recorded for this clone. The chain recombines TRBV2 with TRBJ2-3, with D possibly matching TRBD1 (6 bases). Deletions cut 6 bases from V and 2 bases from J, with 15 bases between. The CDR3 spans 15 residues. CDR1 and CDR2 from the germline V gene are SNHLY and FYNNEI. As DNA, the CDR3 is TGTGCCAGCAGGGTCCTAGGGACACCCACAGATACGCAGTATTTT. It specifies CASRVLGTPTDTQYF.

The chain has TRBV2 and TRBJ1-6, with 10 positions matching TRBD1. This CDR3 is 13 amino acids long. Germline V gene data show CDR1 as SNHLY and CDR2 as FYNNEI. V shed 7 bases, J shed 17 bases, and the junction held 11 bases outside the gene matches. The CDR3 protein is CASKGTGVIIFHF. The CDR3 DNA reads TGTGCCAGCAAAGGGACAGGGGTCATTATTTTCCACTTT.

In this sample, this clone turned up once. The CDR3 DNA reads TGTGCCAGCAGCTTAACTAACAACGGAGGGACCCAGTACTTC. It specifies CASSLTNNGGTQYF. The genes are TRBV7-3 and TRBJ2-5, with D tentatively TRBD2 (5 bases). CDR3 length: 14 residues. Deletions cut 0 bases from V and 7 bases from J, with 12 bases between. CDR1 is SGHTA, CDR2 FQGTGA, per germline.

The chain carries TRBV6-5 and TRBJ1-2; a possible D gene is TRBD1 (6 bases). Trimming took 5 bases from V and 2 from J, leaving 12 bases between them. Germline V gene sequence: CDR1 MNHEY, CDR2 SVGAGI. The CDR3 length is 14 residues. CDR3 sequence (DNA): TGTGCCAGCAGTCCCGGGGGGCGAAACTATGGCTACACCTTC. Translation gives CASSPGGRNYGYTF.

The count of this clone is one. The chain couples TRBV30 to TRBJ1-2; D is ambiguous. This CDR3 has 9 amino acids. Trimming took 4 bases from V and 8 from J, leaving 5 bases between them. Germline V gives CDR1 GTSNPN, CDR2 SVGIG (reference sequence). CDR3 in amino acids: CAWIQGYTF. The DNA of the CDR3 is TGTGCCTGGATTCAGGGCTACACCTTC.

This chain connects TRBV19 to TRBJ1-5; the D is unclear. V was shortened by 1 base and J by 4 bases, with 8 bases between the two germline ends. CDR1 LNHDA and CDR2 SQIVND come from the germline V gene (reference sequence). This CDR3 contains 14 residues. In nucleotides, the CDR3 is TGTGCCAGTAGTATAGCCGACGGGAATCAGCCCCAGCATTTT. This encodes CASSIADGNQPQHF.

The J gene is TRBJ1-5, the V gene TRBV11-2; 7 nucleotides match TRBD1. Germline CDR1 reads SGHAT; CDR2 reads FQNNGV. Germline trimming cut 5 bases from V and 5 bases from J; bases unmatched to any gene: 6. The length of the CDR3 is 14 residues. CDR3 DNA sequence: TGTGCCAGCAGCCACCCGGGACAGCATCAGCCCCAGCATTTT. This gives the protein CASSHPGQHQPQHF.